The 20 T cell receptor beta chains reported below all come from one sample, sequenced in a study of CD4 T cells in relation to SARS-CoV-2 and coronaviruses. The unexposed donors gave CD4+ T cells in about 2010-2019, prior to COVID-19. The protocol was immunoSEQ multiplex PCR, while the TCRdb copy is restricted to in-frame clones and leaves out a portion. The sample records about 68,000 clones, 90% to 95% being singletons. The sample was naive CD4+ T cells from PBMCs. Indicated subset: naive CD4+ T cells isolated by negative enrichment. These TCRs come from a human donor in good health.

CDR3 residues: CASSGIQGAGTGELFF. CDR3 nucleotide sequence: TGTGCCAGTAGTGGCATACAGGGGGCAGGCACCGGGGAGCTGTTTTTT. The genes are TRBV19 and TRBJ2-2; 9 positions agree with TRBD1. CDR3 size: 16 residues. Trimming took 5 bases from V and 4 from J; bases not matched to a gene: 8. In germline, CDR1 is LNHDA, CDR2 SQIVND (reference sequence).

This chain's CDR3 is CASSAPTSADTQYF. The DNA for the CDR3 is TGCGCCAGCAGCGCACCGACTAGCGCAGATACGCAGTATTTT. The J gene is TRBJ2-3, the V gene TRBV5-1, with 8 bases aligning to TRBD2. V shed 4 bases and J 4 bases; nucleotides not matched to a gene: 5. Germline V gene lookup returns CDR1 SGHRS and CDR2 YFSETQ. CDR3 length: 14 residues.

This rearrangement joins TRBV25-1 to TRBJ2-1; 10 bases fit TRBD1. Per the germline V gene, CDR1 is MGHDK and CDR2 is SYGVNS. With 4 bases clipped from V and 1 base from J, the junction kept 1 base outside the gene matches. This CDR3 is built from 15 residues. The DNA for the CDR3 is TGTGCCAGCAGTGGGGACAGGGGTTCCTACAATGAGCAGTTCTTC. Translated, it gives CASSGDRGSYNEQFF.

This chain links TRBV5-1 with TRBJ2-1; tentatively, D is TRBD2 (6 bases). The CDR3 length is 15 residues. Germline V gene data show CDR1 as SGHRS and CDR2 as YFSETQ. The ends were cut back, 1 base at V and 5 bases at J, with 13 bases in the middle. CDR3 sequence reads: CASSLLAGSDNEQFF. CDR3 DNA sequence: TGCGCCAGCAGCTTGCTGGCGGGAAGTGACAATGAGCAGTTCTTC. The whole variable domain, remainder taken from reference TRBV5-1 and TRBJ2-1, is KAGVTQTPRYLIKTRGQQVTLSCSPISGHRSVSWYQQTPGQGLQFLFEYFSETQRNKGNFPGRFSGRQFSNSRSEMNVSTLELGDSALYLCASSLLAGSDNEQFFGPGTRLTVL.

The chain links TRBV7-2 to TRBJ2-7, with D perhaps TRBD1 (6 bases). Between the trimmed V and J ends, which lost 5 bases and 6 bases, there was a span of 17 bases. The CDR3 extends over 14 amino acids. Germline V CDR1 and CDR2: SGHTA, FQGNSA. The CDR3 region has the DNA TGTGCCAGCAGCCCCCCTGGGGGCCCCCGCGAGCAGTACTTC. It is translated as CASSPPGGPREQYF.

The chain employs TRBV10-3 and TRBJ2-4; D uncertain. The CDR3 contains 12 residues. V lost 3 bases and J 11 bases, leaving 11 bases between the germline ends. Germline-derived CDR1 and CDR2 are ENHRY and SYGVKD. The CDR3 protein is CAISDSDYVQYF. The DNA for the CDR3 is TGTGCCATCAGTGACAGCGATTATGTTCAGTACTTC.

The chain joins TRBV5-1 to TRBJ1-4; D might be TRBD1 (5 bases). The CDR3 is made up of 14 amino acids. Trimming removed 9 bases from V and 0 bases from J, with 12 bases in between. CDR1 is SGHRS, CDR2 YFSETQ, per germline. The CDR3 protein is CATRGTATNEKLFF. In DNA, the CDR3 is TGCGCCACCCGCGGGACTGCAACTAATGAAAAACTGTTTTTT. The full variable domain, rest sourced from reference TRBV5-1 and TRBJ1-4, is KAGVTQTPRYLIKTRGQQVTLSCSPISGHRSVSWYQQTPGQGLQFLFEYFSETQRNKGNFPGRFSGRQFSNSRSEMNVSTLELGDSALYLCATRGTATNEKLFFGSGTQLSVL.

This chain uses TRBV6-4 with TRBJ1-6; D is uncertain. The germline V and J ends were trimmed by 3 bases and 9 bases, with 12 bases remaining between them. This CDR3 has 14 amino acids. Germline-derived CDR1 and CDR2 are MRHNA and SNTAGT. This CDR3 is CASSEWQTASPLHF. In DNA, the CDR3 is TGTGCCAGCAGTGAGTGGCAGACGGCTTCACCCCTCCACTTT.

This chain uses TRBV18 with TRBJ2-7, with D possibly matching TRBD1 (5 bases). Deletions cut 4 bases from V and 5 bases from J, with 12 bases between. This CDR3 has 13 amino acids. Germline V lookup: CDR1 KGHSH, CDR2 LQKENI. CDR3 sequence reads: CASSLSGLDEQYF. DNA for the CDR3: TGTGCCAGCTCACTATCAGGGCTCGACGAGCAGTACTTC.

The chain recombines TRBV5-1 with TRBJ2-3; D is perhaps TRBD2 (6 bases). Germline V gene lookup returns CDR1 SGHRS and CDR2 YFSETQ. The CDR3 runs to 14 residues. The germline V and J ends were trimmed by 2 bases and 0 bases, with 7 bases remaining between them. CDR3: CASSFGGSTDTQYF. The CDR3 coding sequence is TGCGCCAGCAGCTTTGGAGGGAGCACAGATACGCAGTATTTT. Drawing the rest from reference TRBV5-1 and TRBJ2-3, the complete variable domain is KAGVTQTPRYLIKTRGQQVTLSCSPISGHRSVSWYQQTPGQGLQFLFEYFSETQRNKGNFPGRFSGRQFSNSRSEMNVSTLELGDSALYLCASSFGGSTDTQYFGPGTRLTVL.

The J gene is TRBJ1-2, the V gene TRBV9, with no clear D. This CDR3 is 14 amino acids long. The germline V and J ends were trimmed by 0 bases and 3 bases, with 9 bases remaining between them. In germline, CDR1 is SGDLS, CDR2 YYNGEE. CDR3 sequence (DNA): TGTGCCAGCAGCGTAGCCATGGACGACTATGGCTACACCTTC. As protein: CASSVAMDDYGYTF. Full variable domain (rest looked up from reference TRBV9 and TRBJ1-2): DSGVTQTPKHLITATGQRVTLRCSPRSGDLSVYWYQQSLDQGLQFLIQYYNGEERAKGNILERFSAQQFPDLHSELNLSSLELGDSALYFCASSVAMDDYGYTFGSGTRLTVV.

This chain joins TRBV28 and TRBJ1-1, with 8 bases fitting TRBD1. Trimming removed 6 bases from V and 5 bases from J; junction bases left unmatched: 11. Germline values: CDR1 MDHEN, CDR2 SYDVKM. The CDR3 has 15 amino acids. The CDR3 loop is CASSYRGRSLTEAFF. The CDR3 bases are TGTGCCAGCAGCTACAGGGGGAGGTCTCTAACTGAAGCTTTCTTT.

This sequence joins TRBV5-1 and TRBJ2-7, with TRBD2 matching 7 bases. CDR3 size: 16 residues. V lost 0 bases, J lost 4 bases, and 10 bases stayed unmatched. CDR1 is SGHRS, CDR2 YFSETQ, per germline. The CDR3 nucleotides are TGCGCCAGCAGCTTGGCCGGCGGAGCGGGGCGGTACGAGCAGTACTTC. The encoded protein is CASSLAGGAGRYEQYF.

This clone was counted once. The DNA of the CDR3 is TGTGCCAGCAGCTCCTTTACTAGGACCCCCGGGGAGCTGTTTTTT. This translates into CASSSFTRTPGELFF. The chain is built from TRBV5-4 and TRBJ2-2; possibly TRBD2 for D (5 bases). Germline CDR1 SGHNT, CDR2 YYREEE (reference sequence). Trimming left V 3 bases short and J 6 bases short, with 15 bases between. The CDR3 length is 15 residues.

The chain combines TRBV11-2 with TRBJ2-7; 13 bases agree with TRBD2. Germline CDR1 SGHAT, CDR2 FQNNGV. The CDR3 is 13 residues long. J was trimmed by 10 bases and V by 6 bases; bases with no gene match: 6. Here the CDR3 reads CASRLTSGRYQYF. The CDR3 coding sequence is TGTGCCAGCAGGCTGACTAGCGGGAGGTACCAGTACTTC.

The CDR3 DNA sequence: TGTGCCAGCTCACCACGGCCAGGGGATGAAAAACTGTTTTTT. Residues: CASSPRPGDEKLFF. The chain combines TRBV18 with TRBJ1-4; D may be TRBD1 (6 bases). This CDR3 contains 14 residues. V gave up 1 base and J gave up 6 bases, with 9 bases separating them. From germline, CDR1 is KGHSH and CDR2 LQKENI.

The rearrangement uses TRBV3-1 (or the pseudogene TRBV3-2) and TRBJ1-2, with 7 bases aligning to TRBD1. This CDR3 is built from 13 residues. The trim removed 4 bases at V and 5 bases at J, leaving 4 bases unmatched. Per the germline V gene, CDR1 is LGHDT and CDR2 is YNNKEL (reference sequence). This CDR3 is CASSPLQGYGYTF. CDR3 nucleotide sequence: TGTGCCAGCAGCCCCTTACAGGGGTATGGCTACACCTTC.

This chain joins TRBV19 and TRBJ1-1; D may be TRBD1 (6 bases). The CDR3 contains 12 residues. Trimming took 6 bases from V and 1 from J, leaving 6 bases between them. Per germline, CDR1 LNHDA and CDR2 SQIVND (reference sequence). CDR3 sequence reads: CASRDRNTEAFF. The CDR3 DNA is TGTGCCAGTAGGGACAGGAACACTGAAGCTTTCTTT.

The rearrangement uses TRBV6-2 or TRBV6-3 and TRBJ2-7; no clear D gene. The CDR3 has 16 residues. The germline V gene encodes CDR1 MNHEY and CDR2 SVGEGT. The ends were cut back, 5 bases at V and 2 bases at J, with 19 bases in the middle. The CDR3 DNA sequence: TGTGCCAGCAGTAGACTTCAGGCCTCCCCTACCTACGAGCAGTACTTC. It is translated as CASSRLQASPTYEQYF.

The V call is TRBV5-5, the J call TRBJ2-5; D possibly corresponds to TRBD1 (5 bases). This CDR3 contains 15 residues. The germline V gene has CDR1 SGHKS and CDR2 YYEKEE (reference sequence). Trimming pared 2 bases from V and 1 base from J, leaving 12 bases between. The CDR3 is CASSFSDRSQETQYF. The CDR3 nucleotides are TGTGCCAGCAGCTTTTCAGACAGATCCCAAGAGACCCAGTACTTC.